Sequencing of this T cell receptor (beta chain) was carried out in a study of shared clonotypes between healthy human individuals. On the study more broadly: The people who gave samples were a couple of women and three men aged 18 to 49. Three plates were used per donor for CD4 naive, three for CD4 memory, two for CD8 naive and one for CD8 memory. Whole-study results and caveats: Rarefaction indicated that sorted-subset sequencing remained incomplete although depth was large.

Roughly 200 ng DNA, approximately 30,000 T cell genomes, went into each sorted-subset replicate PCR. TCRdb's copy holds only in-frame clones and misses some; the assay was immunoSEQ multiplex PCR. The table includes about 2,500,000 clones, more than 90% detected once. The CDR3 sequence is 13 residues long. Trimming took 1 base from V and 5 from J, leaving 7 bases between them. Germline CDR1 and CDR2: SGHTA and FQGNSA. Remarks on this clone: Antigen specificity is unknown.

The gene calls are TRBV7-2 and TRBJ2-3; D might be TRBD2 (5 bases). This clonotype was obtained from a man aged 18-30 years in good health. Input material: naive CD4+ T cells sorted from blood. Specified subset: CD45RA+ positively selected. In nucleotides, the CDR3 is TGTGCCAGCAGCTTAGTCGGGGTAGATACGCAGTATTTT. This codes for CASSLVGVDTQYF.